This T cell receptor beta chain was sequenced in a study of T cells in Graves' hyperthyroidism and ophthalmopathy. This clonotype came up a few times. There were TCR beta CDR3 regions amplified from RNA transcripts. The HTBI primer set served for first-round RT-PCR of the TCR CDR3. In TCRdb, the multiplex PCR reads were re-called with MiXCR into one record per CDR3 protein. This sample has approximately 400,000 distinct CDR3 sequences, with more than 13% found just once. Looked up from germline, CDR1 is MNHEY and CDR2 is SVGAGI. Trimming removed 4 bases from V and 9 bases from J; junction bases left unmatched: 4. The CDR3 consists of 15 residues.

The clonotype originates from a man in his fifties or sixties with Graves' ophthalmopathy. The chain links TRBV6-5 to TRBJ2-1; 15 nucleotides line up with TRBD2. The sample taken for sequencing was blood. The CDR3 region has the DNA TGTGCCAGCAGTTTTGGGACTAGCGGGAGGTCTGAGCAGTTCTTC. Its translation is CASSFGTSGRSEQFF.